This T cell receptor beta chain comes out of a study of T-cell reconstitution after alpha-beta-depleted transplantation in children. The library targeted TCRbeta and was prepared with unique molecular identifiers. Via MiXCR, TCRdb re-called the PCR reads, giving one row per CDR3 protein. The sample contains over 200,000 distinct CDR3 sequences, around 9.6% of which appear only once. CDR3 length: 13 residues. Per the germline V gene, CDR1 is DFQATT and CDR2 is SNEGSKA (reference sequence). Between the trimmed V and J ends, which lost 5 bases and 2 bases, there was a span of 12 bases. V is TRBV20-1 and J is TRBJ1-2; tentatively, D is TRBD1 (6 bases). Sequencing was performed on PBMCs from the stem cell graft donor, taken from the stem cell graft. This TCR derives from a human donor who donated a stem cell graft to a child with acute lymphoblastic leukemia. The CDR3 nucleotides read TGCAGTGCTGCCGAGGACAGAAACTATGGCTACACCTTC. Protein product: CSAAEDRNYGYTF.